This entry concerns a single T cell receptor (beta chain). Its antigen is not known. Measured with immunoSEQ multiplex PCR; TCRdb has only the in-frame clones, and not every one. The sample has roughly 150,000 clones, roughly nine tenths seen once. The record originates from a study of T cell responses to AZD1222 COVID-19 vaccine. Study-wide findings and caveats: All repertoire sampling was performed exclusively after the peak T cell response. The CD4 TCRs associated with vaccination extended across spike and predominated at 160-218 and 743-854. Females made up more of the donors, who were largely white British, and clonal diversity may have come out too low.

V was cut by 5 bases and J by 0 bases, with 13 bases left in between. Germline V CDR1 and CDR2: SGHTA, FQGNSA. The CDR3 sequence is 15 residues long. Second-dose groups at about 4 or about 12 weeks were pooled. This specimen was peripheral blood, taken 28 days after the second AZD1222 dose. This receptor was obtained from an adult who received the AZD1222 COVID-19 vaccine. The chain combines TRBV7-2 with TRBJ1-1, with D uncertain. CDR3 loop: CASSITTAMNTEAFF. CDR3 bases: TGTGCCAGCAGCATTACCACAGCCATGAACACTGAAGCTTTCTTT.